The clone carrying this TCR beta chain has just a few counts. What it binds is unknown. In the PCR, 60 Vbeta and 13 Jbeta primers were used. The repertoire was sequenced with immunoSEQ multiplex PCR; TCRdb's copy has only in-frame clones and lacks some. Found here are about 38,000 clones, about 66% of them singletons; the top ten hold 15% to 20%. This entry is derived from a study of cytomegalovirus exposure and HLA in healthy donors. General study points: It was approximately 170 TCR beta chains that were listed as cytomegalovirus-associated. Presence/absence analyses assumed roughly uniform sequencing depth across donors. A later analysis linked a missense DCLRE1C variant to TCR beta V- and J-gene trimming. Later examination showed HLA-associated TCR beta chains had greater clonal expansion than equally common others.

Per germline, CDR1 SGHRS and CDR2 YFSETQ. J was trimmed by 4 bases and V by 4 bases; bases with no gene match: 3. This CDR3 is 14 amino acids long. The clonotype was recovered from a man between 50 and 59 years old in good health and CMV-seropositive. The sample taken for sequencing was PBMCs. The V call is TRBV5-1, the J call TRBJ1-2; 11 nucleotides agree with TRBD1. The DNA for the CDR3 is TGCGCCAGCAGCACCGGGACAGGGGGCTATGGCTACACCTTC. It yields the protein CASSTGTGGYGYTF.